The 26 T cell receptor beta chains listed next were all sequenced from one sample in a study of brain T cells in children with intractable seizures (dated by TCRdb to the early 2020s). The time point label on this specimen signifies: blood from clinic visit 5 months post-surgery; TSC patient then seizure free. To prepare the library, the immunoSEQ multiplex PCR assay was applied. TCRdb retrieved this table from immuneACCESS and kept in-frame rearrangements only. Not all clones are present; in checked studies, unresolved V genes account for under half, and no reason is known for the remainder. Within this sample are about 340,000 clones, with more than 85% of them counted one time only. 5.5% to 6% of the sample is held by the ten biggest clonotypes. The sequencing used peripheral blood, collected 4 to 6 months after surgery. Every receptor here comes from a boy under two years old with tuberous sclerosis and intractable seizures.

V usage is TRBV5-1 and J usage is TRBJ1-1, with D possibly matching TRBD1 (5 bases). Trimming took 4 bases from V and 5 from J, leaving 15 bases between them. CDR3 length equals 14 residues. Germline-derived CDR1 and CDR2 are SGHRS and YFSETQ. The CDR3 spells CASSRTGGATEAFF. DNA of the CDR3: TGCGCCAGCAGCCGAACGGGCGGGGCTACTGAAGCTTTCTTT.

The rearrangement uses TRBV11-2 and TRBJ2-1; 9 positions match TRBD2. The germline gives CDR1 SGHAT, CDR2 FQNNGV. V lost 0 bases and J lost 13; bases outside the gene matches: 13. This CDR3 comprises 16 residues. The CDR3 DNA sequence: TGTGCCAGCAGCTTAGATAGGGGACTAGCTAGACGGGAACAGTTCTTC. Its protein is CASSLDRGLARREQFF.

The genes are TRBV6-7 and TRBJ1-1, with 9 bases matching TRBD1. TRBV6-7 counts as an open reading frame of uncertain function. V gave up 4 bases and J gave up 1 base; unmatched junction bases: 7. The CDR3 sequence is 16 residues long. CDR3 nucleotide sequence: TGTGCCAGCAGTTCTTGGGACAGGGCTGGGAACACTGAAGCTTTCTTT. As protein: CASSSWDRAGNTEAFF.

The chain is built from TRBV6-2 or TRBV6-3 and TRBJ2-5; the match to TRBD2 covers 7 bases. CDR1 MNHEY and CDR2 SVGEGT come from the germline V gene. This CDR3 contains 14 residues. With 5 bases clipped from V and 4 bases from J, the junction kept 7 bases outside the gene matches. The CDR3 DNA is TGTGCCAGCAGTAACGAGCGGGGCGGAGAGACCCAGTACTTC. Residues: CASSNERGGETQYF.

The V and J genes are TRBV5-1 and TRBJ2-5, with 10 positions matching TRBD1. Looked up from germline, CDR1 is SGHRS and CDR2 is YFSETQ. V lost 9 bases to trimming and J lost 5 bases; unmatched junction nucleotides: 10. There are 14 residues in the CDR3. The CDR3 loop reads CATRAGTGVETQYF. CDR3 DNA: TGCGCCACGAGGGCTGGGACAGGGGTGGAGACCCAGTACTTC.

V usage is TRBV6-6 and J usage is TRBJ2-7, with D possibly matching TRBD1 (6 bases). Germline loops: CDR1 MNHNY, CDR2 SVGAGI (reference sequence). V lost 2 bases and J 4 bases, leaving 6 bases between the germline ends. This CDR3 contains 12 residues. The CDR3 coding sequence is TGTGCCAGCAGTTACGGGACATACGAGCAGTACTTC. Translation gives CASSYGTYEQYF.

CDR3 coding DNA: TGTGCCAGCAGAGGAGGGGACGGGGTATGGGGTGAAGCTTTCTTT. Its translation: CASRGGDGVWGEAFF. J is TRBJ1-1 and V is TRBV28; the D gene is possibly TRBD1 (5 bases). Germline lookup yields CDR1 MDHEN and CDR2 SYDVKM. The CDR3 runs to 15 residues. V lost 6 bases and J 7 bases, leaving 21 bases between the germline ends.

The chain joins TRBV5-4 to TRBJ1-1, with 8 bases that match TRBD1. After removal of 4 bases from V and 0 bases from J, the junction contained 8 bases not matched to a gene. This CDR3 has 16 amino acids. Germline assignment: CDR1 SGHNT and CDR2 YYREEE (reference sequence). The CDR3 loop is CASSPDRVHMNTEAFF. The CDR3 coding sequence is TGTGCCAGCAGCCCGGACAGGGTTCACATGAACACTGAAGCTTTCTTT.

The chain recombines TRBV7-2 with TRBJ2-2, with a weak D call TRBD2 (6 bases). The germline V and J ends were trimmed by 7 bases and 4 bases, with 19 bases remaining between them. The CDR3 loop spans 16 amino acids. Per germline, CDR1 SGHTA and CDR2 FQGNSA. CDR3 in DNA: TGTGCCAGCATCGCCCGTGGGGGAGGAGGCACCGGGGAGCTGTTTTTT. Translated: CASIARGGGGTGELFF.

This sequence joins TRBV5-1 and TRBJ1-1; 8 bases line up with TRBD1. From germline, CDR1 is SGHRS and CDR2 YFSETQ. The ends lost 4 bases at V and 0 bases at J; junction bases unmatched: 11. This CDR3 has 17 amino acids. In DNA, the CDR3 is TGCGCCAGCAGCCCTTCACGTTGGACAGGGATGAACACTGAAGCTTTCTTT. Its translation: CASSPSRWTGMNTEAFF.

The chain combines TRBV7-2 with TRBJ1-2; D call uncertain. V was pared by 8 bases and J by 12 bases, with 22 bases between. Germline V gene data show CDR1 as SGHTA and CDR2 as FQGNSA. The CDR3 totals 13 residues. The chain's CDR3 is CASSTATQTENTF. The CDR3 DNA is TGTGCCAGCTCAACGGCGACGCAGACTGAAAACACCTTC.

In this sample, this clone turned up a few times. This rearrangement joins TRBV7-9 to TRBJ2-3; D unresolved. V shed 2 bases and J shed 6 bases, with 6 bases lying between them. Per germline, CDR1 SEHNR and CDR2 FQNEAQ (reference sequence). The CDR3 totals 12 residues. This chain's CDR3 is CASSLFIDTQYF. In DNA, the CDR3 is TGTGCCAGCAGCTTATTTATCGATACGCAGTATTTT.

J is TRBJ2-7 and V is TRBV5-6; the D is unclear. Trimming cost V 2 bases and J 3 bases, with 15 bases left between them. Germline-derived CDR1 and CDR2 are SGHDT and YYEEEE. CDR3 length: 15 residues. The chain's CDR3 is CASSFHQTWFYEQYF. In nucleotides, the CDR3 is TGTGCCAGCAGCTTTCATCAGACTTGGTTCTACGAGCAGTACTTC.

The CDR3 spells CAWSYRVSNEKLFF. CDR3 sequence (DNA): TGTGCCTGGAGTTACAGGGTGTCTAATGAAAAACTGTTTTTT. V usage is TRBV30 and J usage is TRBJ1-4, with a possible D match to TRBD1 (6 bases). Looked up from germline, CDR1 is GTSNPN and CDR2 is SVGIG (reference sequence). The V and J ends lost 2 bases and 3 bases respectively, with 10 bases between them. The CDR3 runs 14 residues. Together with reference TRBV30 and TRBJ1-4, the CDR3 gives the full variable domain: SQTIHQWPATLVQPVGSPLSLECTVEGTSNPNLYWYRQAAGRGLQLLFYSVGIGQISSEVPQNLSASRPQDRQFILSSKKLLLSDSGFYLCAWSYRVSNEKLFFGSGTQLSVL.

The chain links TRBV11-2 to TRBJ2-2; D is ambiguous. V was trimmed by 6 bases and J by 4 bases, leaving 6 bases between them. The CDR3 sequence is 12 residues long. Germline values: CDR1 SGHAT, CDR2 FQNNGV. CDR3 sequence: CASSHSTGELFF. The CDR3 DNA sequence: TGTGCCAGCAGTCACAGCACCGGGGAGCTGTTTTTT.

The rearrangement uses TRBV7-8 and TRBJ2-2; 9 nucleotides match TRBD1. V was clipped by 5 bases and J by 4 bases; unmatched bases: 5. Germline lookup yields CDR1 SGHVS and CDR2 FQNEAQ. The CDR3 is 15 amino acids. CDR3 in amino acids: CASSRQGGLTGELFF. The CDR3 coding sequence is TGTGCCAGCAGCCGACAGGGGGGCCTCACCGGGGAGCTGTTTTTT.

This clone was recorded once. The CDR3 DNA sequence: TGTGCCAGCACGGAGGAGGGAACCTACGAGCAGTACTTC. This encodes CASTEEGTYEQYF. The J gene is TRBJ2-7, the V gene TRBV28; a weak D match, TRBD2 (6 bases). The V gene's germline CDR1 is MDHEN and CDR2 SYDVKM. V lost 7 bases and J lost 2, with 12 bases in between. The CDR3 totals 13 residues.

The CDR3 sequence: CASSLDRSRQFF. CDR3 nucleotides: TGTGCCAGCAGCCTAGACAGATCCCGCCAGTTCTTC. The chain couples TRBV3-1 (or the pseudogene TRBV3-2) to TRBJ2-1; tentatively, D is TRBD1 (5 bases). The length of the CDR3 is 12 residues. Germline assignment: CDR1 LGHDT and CDR2 YNNKEL (reference sequence). V was trimmed by 4 bases and J by 13 bases, leaving 14 bases between them.

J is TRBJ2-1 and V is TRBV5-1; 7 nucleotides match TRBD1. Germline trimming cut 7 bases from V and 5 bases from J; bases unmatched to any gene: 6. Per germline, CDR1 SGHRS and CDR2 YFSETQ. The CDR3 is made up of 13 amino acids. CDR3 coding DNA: TGCGCCAGCGGCGACAGGGAGAACAATGAGCAGTTCTTC. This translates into CASGDRENNEQFF.

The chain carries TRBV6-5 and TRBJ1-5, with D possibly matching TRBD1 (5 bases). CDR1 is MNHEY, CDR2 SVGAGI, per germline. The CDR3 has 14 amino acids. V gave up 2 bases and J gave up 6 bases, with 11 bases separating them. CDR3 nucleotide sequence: TGTGCCAGCAGTTACGGCGGGGGAAGTCAGCCCCAGCATTTT. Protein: CASSYGGGSQPQHF.

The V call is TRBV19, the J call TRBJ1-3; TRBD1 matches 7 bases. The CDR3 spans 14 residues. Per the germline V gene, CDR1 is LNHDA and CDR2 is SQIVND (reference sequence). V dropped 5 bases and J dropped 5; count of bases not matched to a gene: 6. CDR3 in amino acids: CASSQGQMRNTIYF. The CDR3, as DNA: TGTGCCAGTAGTCAGGGACAGATGAGAAACACCATATATTTT.

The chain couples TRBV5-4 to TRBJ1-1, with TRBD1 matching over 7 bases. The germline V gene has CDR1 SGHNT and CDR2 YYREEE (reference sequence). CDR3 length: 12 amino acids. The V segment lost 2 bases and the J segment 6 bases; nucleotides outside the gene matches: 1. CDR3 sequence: CASSFGTAEAFF. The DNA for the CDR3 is TGTGCCAGCAGCTTCGGGACAGCTGAAGCTTTCTTT.

The CDR3 region is CASSPRLGQGDMLHYGYTF. CDR3 DNA sequence: TGTGCCAGCAGTCCTCGCCTCGGGCAGGGGGATATGTTACACTATGGCTACACCTTC. The chain has TRBV27 and TRBJ1-2, with TRBD1 matching over 7 bases. The CDR3 is 19 residues long. V lost 5 bases, J lost 3 bases, and 21 bases stayed unmatched. Per the germline V gene, CDR1 is MNHEY and CDR2 is SMNVEV (reference sequence).

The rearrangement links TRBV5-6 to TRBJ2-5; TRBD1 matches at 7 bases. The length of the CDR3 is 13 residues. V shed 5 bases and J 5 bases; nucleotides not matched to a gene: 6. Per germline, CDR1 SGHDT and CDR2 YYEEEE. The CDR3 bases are TGTGCCAGCAGACCTAGGGGGCGGGAGACCCAGTACTTC. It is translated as CASRPRGRETQYF. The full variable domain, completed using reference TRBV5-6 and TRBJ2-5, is DAGVTQSPTHLIKTRGQQVTLRCSPKSGHDTVSWYQQALGQGPQFIFQYYEEEERQRGNFPDRFSGHQFPNYSSELNVNALLLGDSALYLCASRPRGRETQYFGPGTRLLVL.

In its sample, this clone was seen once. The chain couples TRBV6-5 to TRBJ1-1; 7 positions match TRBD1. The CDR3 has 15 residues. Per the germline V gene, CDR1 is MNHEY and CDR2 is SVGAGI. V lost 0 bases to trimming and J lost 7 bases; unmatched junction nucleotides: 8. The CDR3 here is CASSYSIGYRGEAFF. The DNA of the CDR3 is TGTGCCAGCAGTTACTCGATAGGGTACAGGGGTGAAGCTTTCTTT.

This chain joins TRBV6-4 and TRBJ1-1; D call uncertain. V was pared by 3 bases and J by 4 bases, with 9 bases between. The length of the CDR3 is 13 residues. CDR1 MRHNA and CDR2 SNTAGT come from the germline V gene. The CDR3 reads CASSDLGGTEAFF. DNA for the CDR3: TGTGCCAGCAGTGATCTGGGAGGCACTGAAGCTTTCTTT.